One and the same sample provided the 4 T cell receptor beta chains below, sequenced in a study of CD8+ T cells in alopecia areata. Indicated treatment: oral pan-JAK inhibitor, 5-10 mg twice daily. Sequencing templates came from extracted RNA that was reverse transcribed into cDNA. Clones were sequenced by immunoSEQ multiplex PCR, and TCRdb holds only the in-frame ones, with some missing. This table holds some 190,000 clones, over 60% found once. Sequenced here: CD4+ T cells sorted from blood, sampled at roughly week 45, from a patient treated with tofacitinib. Source of these receptors: a human donor with alopecia areata.

V is TRBV20-1 and J is TRBJ1-2, with 8 bases that match TRBD1. Germline loops: CDR1 DFQATT, CDR2 SNEGSKA (reference sequence). This CDR3 comprises 11 residues. J was trimmed by 11 bases and V by 6 bases; bases with no gene match: 8. CDR3 loop: CSADRVGVYTF. CDR3 sequence (DNA): TGCAGTGCGGACAGGGTGGGGGTGTACACCTTC.

The CDR3 region has the DNA TGTGCCAGCAGCTTAGCCGGGACAGGGGCGGCCGAGACCCAGTACTTC. It encodes CASSLAGTGAAETQYF. The rearrangement uses TRBV7-7 and TRBJ2-5, with 10 bases lining up with TRBD1. This CDR3 has 16 residues. Germline values: CDR1 SSHAT, CDR2 FNYEAQ (reference sequence). After removal of 0 bases from V and 5 bases from J, the junction contained 6 bases not matched to a gene.

The rearrangement links TRBV5-1 to TRBJ2-2, with D perhaps TRBD1 (5 bases). CDR1 is SGHRS and CDR2 is YFSETQ in the germline V gene. The ends were cut back, 4 bases at V and 0 bases at J, with 16 bases in the middle. The CDR3 consists of 17 residues. In DNA form, the CDR3 reads TGCGCCAGCAGCAGAGAACCGACAGTTCCGAACACCGGGGAGCTGTTTTTT. The encoded protein is CASSREPTVPNTGELFF. Drawing the rest from reference TRBV5-1 and TRBJ2-2, the complete variable domain is KAGVTQTPRYLIKTRGQQVTLSCSPISGHRSVSWYQQTPGQGLQFLFEYFSETQRNKGNFPGRFSGRQFSNSRSEMNVSTLELGDSALYLCASSREPTVPNTGELFFGEGSRLTVL.

In its sample, this clone was seen a few times. The chain has TRBV29-1 and TRBJ1-1; maybe TRBD1 (5 bases). CDR1 SQVTM and CDR2 ANQGSEA come from the germline V gene. The germline V and J ends were trimmed by 6 bases and 1 base, with 21 bases remaining between them. The CDR3 extends over 16 amino acids. The CDR3 nucleotides are TGCAGCGTACGCACCAGGGAATGGCTACGGAACACTGAAGCTTTCTTT. It yields the protein CSVRTREWLRNTEAFF.